Listed here are 3 T cell receptor beta chains from one sample, sequenced in a study of blood T cell repertoires in COVID-19. Data came from immunoSEQ multiplex PCR; TCRdb stores just in-frame clones and leaves some out. The table records about 350,000 clones, 87% of them present only once. The specimen sequenced was peripheral blood. All receptors derive from a man younger than 45 with COVID-19, enrolled during active disease.

V and J are TRBV2 and TRBJ2-2; D is unresolved. CDR1 and CDR2 (germline): SNHLY, FYNNEI. Trimming took off 6 bases at V and 2 bases at J, with 16 bases between the two ends. The length of the CDR3 is 16 residues. In DNA, the CDR3 is TGTGCCAGCAGCCCCCTGTCTGGAGACAACACCGGGGAGCTGTTTTTT. Residues: CASSPLSGDNTGELFF.

This chain uses TRBV19 with TRBJ1-5; no definite D call. Trimming pared 3 bases from V and 6 bases from J, leaving 9 bases between. CDR1 and CDR2 from the germline V gene are LNHDA and SQIVND (reference sequence). This CDR3 region has 13 residues. In nucleotides, the CDR3 is TGTGCCAGTAGTATGGGCAGGATTCAGCCCCAGCATTTT. Translated: CASSMGRIQPQHF.

About this clone itself: Other DNA sequences in this specimen translate into the identical CDR3. This chain joins TRBV12-3 or TRBV12-4 and TRBJ1-1; D remains ambiguous. Trimming stripped 5 bases from V and 1 base from J, with 5 bases between. CDR3 length: 12 residues. CDR3 protein: CASSLRNTEAFF. CDR3 in DNA: TGTGCCAGCAGTCTCAGGAACACTGAAGCTTTCTTT.